The clone carrying this TCR beta chain has a handful of counts. What it binds is not known. This sample is drawn from a study of T cell responses to AZD1222 COVID-19 vaccine. Study-level points and caveats: Spike-specific TCR breadth rose after two AZD1222 doses, and depth rose as well.

Germline V gene data show CDR1 as SGHAT and CDR2 as FQNNGV. The CDR3 contains 15 residues. V dropped 1 base and J dropped 5; count of bases not matched to a gene: 7. Profiling relied on immunoSEQ multiplex PCR, and the TCRdb table lists in-frame clones only, not all of them. The sample gives approximately 43,000 clones, approximately 89% of which show up once; approximately 25% is in the top ten. The sample consisted of peripheral blood, taken 28 days after the second AZD1222 dose. The V gene is TRBV11-2, the J gene TRBJ2-7; 8 nucleotides align to TRBD1. This TCR was sampled from an adult who received the AZD1222 COVID-19 vaccine. CDR3 bases: TGTGCCAGCAGCTTAGGGCAGGGGGCGCCCCACGAGCAGTACTTC. Amino acids: CASSLGQGAPHEQYF.